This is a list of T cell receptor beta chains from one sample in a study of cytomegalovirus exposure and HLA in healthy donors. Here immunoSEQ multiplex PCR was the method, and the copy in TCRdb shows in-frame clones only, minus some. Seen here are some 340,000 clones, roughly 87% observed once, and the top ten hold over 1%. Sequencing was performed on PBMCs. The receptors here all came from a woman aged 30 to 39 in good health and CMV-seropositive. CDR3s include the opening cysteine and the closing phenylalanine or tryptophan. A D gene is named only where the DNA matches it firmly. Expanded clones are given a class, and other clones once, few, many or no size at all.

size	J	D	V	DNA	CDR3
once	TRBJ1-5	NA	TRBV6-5	TGTGCCAGCAGTCCCTACATTAGCAGCAATCAGCCCCAGCATTTT	CASSPYISSNQPQHF
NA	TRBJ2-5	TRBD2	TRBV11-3	TGTGCCAGCAGCTTAGGGCAAAGCGGGGGGGCCGTGGAGACCCAGTACTTC	CASSLGQSGGAVETQYF
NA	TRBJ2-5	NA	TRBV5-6	TGTGCCAGCAGCTCCAGGGGTTTTGAGACCCAGTACTTC	CASSSRGFETQYF
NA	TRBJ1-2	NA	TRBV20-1	TGCAGTGCTAGGGGCTATGGCTACACCTTC	CSARGYGYTF
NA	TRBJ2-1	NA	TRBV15	TGTGCCACCAGCAGCTCAAGGACCGGAGGCAAGTTCTTC	CATSSSRTGGKFF
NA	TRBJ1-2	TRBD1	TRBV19	TGTGCCAGTACCTCGGACAGGGGGCCTGTTGGCTACACCTTC	CASTSDRGPVGYTF
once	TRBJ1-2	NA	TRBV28	TGTGCCAGCAGTTCTTGGGGGGGCCCAGGCTACACCTTC	CASSSWGGPGYTF
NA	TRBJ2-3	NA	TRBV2	TGTGCCAGCAGTGAAACCCGGGGCGGGGGCACAGATACGCAGTATTTT	CASSETRGGGTDTQYF
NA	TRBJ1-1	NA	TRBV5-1	TGCGCCAGCAGCTCTCGGGGGGTTAACACTGAAGCTTTCTTT	CASSSRGVNTEAFF
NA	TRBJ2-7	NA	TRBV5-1	TGCGCCAGCACCGACAACTACGAGCAGTACTTC	CASTDNYEQYF
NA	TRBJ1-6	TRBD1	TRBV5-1	TGCGCCAGCAGCTTGGTCCAGGGGGCTCACAATAATTCACCCCTCCACTTT	CASSLVQGAHNNSPLHF
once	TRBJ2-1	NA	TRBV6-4	TGTGCCAGCAGTGACTCGGGAGAGTATGAGCAGTTCTTC	CASSDSGEYEQFF
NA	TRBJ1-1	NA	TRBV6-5	TGTGCCAGCAGTTACCGGGCGAACACTGAAGCTTTCTTT	CASSYRANTEAFF
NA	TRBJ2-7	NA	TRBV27	TGTGCCAGCAGTTTATTCCCCCGACAGTCCTACGAGCAGTACTTC	CASSLFPRQSYEQYF
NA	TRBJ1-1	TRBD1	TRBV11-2	TGTGCCAGCAGCTTAGCGTCCACCAGGGGGTCCACTGAAGCTTTCTTT	CASSLASTRGSTEAFF
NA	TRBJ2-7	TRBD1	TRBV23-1	TGCGCCAGCTGCACAGGGGTCACCGACCCGTTACCCTACGAGCAGTACTTC	CASCTGVTDPLPYEQYF
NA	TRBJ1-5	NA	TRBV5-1	TGCGCCAGCAGCTTGGAGGGCAGCAACAATCAGCCCCAGCATTTT	CASSLEGSNNQPQHF
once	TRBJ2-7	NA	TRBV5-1	TGCGCCAGCAGCTTAGAAGGGGGAGGCTACGAGCAGTACTTC	CASSLEGGGYEQYF
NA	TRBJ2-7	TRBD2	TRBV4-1	TGCGCCAGCAGCCAAGAGCCCCGACTAGCCCAGGAGCAGTACTTC	CASSQEPRLAQEQYF
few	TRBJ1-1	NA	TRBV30	TGTGCCTGGAGTGAAAGTCTTGAAGCTTTCTTT	CAWSESLEAFF
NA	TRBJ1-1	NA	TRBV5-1	TGCGCCAGCAGTCCGACAGAGATGAACACTGAAGCTTTCTTT	CASSPTEMNTEAFF
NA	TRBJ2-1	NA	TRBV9	TGTGCCAGCAGCGTAGTGACAGACAATGAGCAGTTCTTC	CASSVVTDNEQFF
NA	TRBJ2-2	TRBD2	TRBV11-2	TGTGCCAGCAGCAGATTAGCGGGAGGGCCCACCGGGGAGCTGTTTTTT	CASSRLAGGPTGELFF
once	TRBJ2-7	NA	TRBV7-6	TGTGCCAGCAGCTTAGCAGACGAGCAGTACTTC	CASSLADEQYF
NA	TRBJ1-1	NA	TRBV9	TGTGCCAGCAGCGTATATCCAGGGAACACTGAAGCTTTCTTT	CASSVYPGNTEAFF
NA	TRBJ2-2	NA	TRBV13	TGTGCCAGCAGCTTGGGGGGGCACACCGGGGAGCTGTTTTTT	CASSLGGHTGELFF
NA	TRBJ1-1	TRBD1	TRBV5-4	TGTGCCAGCAGCGGCCCGGGACAGGGATCCACTGAAGCTTTCTTT	CASSGPGQGSTEAFF
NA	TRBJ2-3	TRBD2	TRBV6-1	TGTGCCAGCAGTGGGCGGGAGCGGGGCACAGATACGCAGTATTTT	CASSGRERGTDTQYF
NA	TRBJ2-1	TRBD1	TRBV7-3	TGTGCCAGCAGCTCCATAGGGGGCGATGAGCAGTTCTTC	CASSSIGGDEQFF
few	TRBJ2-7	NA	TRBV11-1	TGTGCCAGCAGCCCTCGAGGGACATTCTCTACCTACGAGCAGTACTTC	CASSPRGTFSTYEQYF
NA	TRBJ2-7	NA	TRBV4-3	TGCGCCAGCAGCCAAGATGCGAGTTACGAGCAGTACTTC	CASSQDASYEQYF
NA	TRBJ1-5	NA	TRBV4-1	TGCGCCAGCAGCCAGTTCTTTAGGGTGAGCAATCAGCCCCAGCATTTT	CASSQFFRVSNQPQHF
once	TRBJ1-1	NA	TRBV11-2	TGTGCCAGCAGTAGGGTAAACACTGAAGCTTTCTTT	CASSRVNTEAFF
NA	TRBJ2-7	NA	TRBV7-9	TGTGCCAGCAGCCCCCAGATGGGTGAGGACGAGCAGTACTTC	CASSPQMGEDEQYF
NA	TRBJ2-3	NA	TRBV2	TGTGCCAGCAGTGATCTTGCACGACCCGGAGATACGCAGTATTTT	CASSDLARPGDTQYF
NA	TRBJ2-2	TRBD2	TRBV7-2	TGTGCCAGCAGCTTAGTAGGCGGGAGTCTCACCGGGGAGCTGTTTTTT	CASSLVGGSLTGELFF
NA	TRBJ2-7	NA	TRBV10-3	TGTGCCATCAGTGAGGGCGGGACCTCCTACGAGCAGTACTTC	CAISEGGTSYEQYF
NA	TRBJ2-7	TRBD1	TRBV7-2	TGTGCCAGCAGCCTGGGACAGGCAAGCTACGAGCAGTACTTC	CASSLGQASYEQYF
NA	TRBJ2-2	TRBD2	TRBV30	TGTGCCTGGAGTGTATGGCTGGGACTAGCGGGAGTGTACACCGGGGAGCTGTTTTTT	CAWSVWLGLAGVYTGELFF
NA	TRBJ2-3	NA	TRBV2	TGTGCCAGCCCTCTTGTTAGCGGTGGGGGCTCTTTCACAGATACGCAGTATTTT	CASPLVSGGGSFTDTQYF
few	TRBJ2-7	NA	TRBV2	TGTGCCAGCAAAGTAGCGGTGAGCTCCTACGAGCAGTACTTC	CASKVAVSSYEQYF
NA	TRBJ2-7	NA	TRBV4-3	TGCGCCAGCAGCCAAGATCCCGTGACCTACGAGCAGTACTTC	CASSQDPVTYEQYF
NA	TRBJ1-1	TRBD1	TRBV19	TGTGCCAGTACCCCATACTTGACAGGGAGCGTCACTGAAGCTTTCTTT	CASTPYLTGSVTEAFF
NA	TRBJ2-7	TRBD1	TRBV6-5	TGTGCCAGTCAGGGGGTAAACTCCTACGAGCAGTACTTC	CASQGVNSYEQYF
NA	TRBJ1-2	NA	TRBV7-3	TGTGCCAGCAGCCCCCAGCCCGGGACACAGGCTAGGAGTGGCTACACCTTC	CASSPQPGTQARSGYTF
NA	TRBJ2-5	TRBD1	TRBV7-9	TGTGCCAGCAGCTTCAGCAGGGGGCTTCGGGAGACCCAGTACTTC	CASSFSRGLRETQYF
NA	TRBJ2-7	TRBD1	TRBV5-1	TGCGCCAGCAGCCCCGGGACAGCTAGGAGCTCCTACGAGCAGTACTTC	CASSPGTARSSYEQYF
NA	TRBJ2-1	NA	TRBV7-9	TGTGCCAGCAGCTCGACAGCCACACTTTCCTACAATGAGCAGTTCTTC	CASSSTATLSYNEQFF
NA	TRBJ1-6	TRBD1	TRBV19	TGTGCCAGTAGTATTGGGGACAGGGATAATTCACCCCTCCACTTT	CASSIGDRDNSPLHF
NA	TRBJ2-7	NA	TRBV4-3	TGCGCCAGCAGCCAAGAATTAGGGGGAGTTAGGGAGCAGTACTTC	CASSQELGGVREQYF
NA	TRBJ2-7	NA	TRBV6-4	TGTGCCAGCAGTGCGAGCGGGACATCTGGGAAGTACTTC	CASSASGTSGKYF